These 10 T cell receptor beta chains were all obtained from the same sample, sequenced in a study of T cell responses to AZD1222 COVID-19 vaccine. Sequencing was performed with immunoSEQ multiplex PCR; in TCRdb, only in-frame clones are kept and a portion is missing. The sample yields about 120,000 clones, around 87% seen once. Sequenced material: peripheral blood, taken on day 0 of AZD1222 vaccination. These receptors came from an adult in good health.

This clone was detected once. The gene calls are TRBV6-5 and TRBJ1-6, with D perhaps TRBD1 (6 bases). Germline V gene data show CDR1 as MNHEY and CDR2 as SVGAGI. CDR3 size: 15 residues. V was shortened by 6 bases and J by 9 bases, with 18 bases between the two germline ends. CDR3 DNA sequence: TGTGCCAGCAGCCACGGGGGGGGCCGGATTTCACCCCTCCACTTT. This encodes CASSHGGGRISPLHF.

The gene calls are TRBV3-1 (or the pseudogene TRBV3-2) and TRBJ1-4, with D maybe TRBD1 (5 bases). Germline loops: CDR1 LGHDT, CDR2 YNNKEL (reference sequence). Trimming left V 6 bases short and J 7 bases short, with 12 bases between. The CDR3 runs 13 residues. CDR3 DNA: TGTGCCAGCAGAGATCAAGGGGTTGAAAAACTGTTTTTT. Amino acids: CASRDQGVEKLFF.

The chain recombines TRBV12-3 or TRBV12-4 with TRBJ1-3; weak D call: TRBD1 (5 bases). Trimming took off 3 bases at V and 8 bases at J, with 11 bases between the two ends. This CDR3 has 13 amino acids. In DNA, the CDR3 is TGTGCCAGCAGTTTTCAGGGAGCGGACACCATATATTTT. Protein: CASSFQGADTIYF.

The chain combines TRBV27 with TRBJ2-4, with D perhaps being TRBD1 or TRBD2 (6 bases each). From germline, CDR1 is MNHEY and CDR2 SMNVEV (reference sequence). This CDR3 comprises 12 residues. Trimming shortened V by 0 bases and J by 11 bases, and 8 bases separated the two germline ends. The CDR3 bases are TGTGCCAGCAGTTTATCGGGGGGCGTTCAGTACTTC. Residues: CASSLSGGVQYF.

The chain is built from TRBV21-1 and TRBJ2-1; the table assigns TRBD2, which was not confirmed against the DNA. TRBV21-1 is labeled a pseudogene. The CDR3 contains 17 residues. As DNA, the CDR3 is TGTGCCAGCAGCAAAAGCCCCCTAGCTACATGGGTTGGTGAGCAGTTCTTC. As protein: CASSKSPLATWVGEQFF.

This CDR3 reads CASSLTGGGADETQYF. CDR3 DNA: TGTGCCAGCAGCTTAACCGGTGGGGGGGCCGATGAGACCCAGTACTTC. The rearrangement uses TRBV13 and TRBJ2-5, with a possible D match to TRBD2 (7 bases). Germline CDR1 and CDR2: PRHDT and FYEKMQ (reference sequence). This CDR3 has 16 amino acids. Trimming cost V 2 bases and J 5 bases, with 18 bases left between them.

The CDR3 protein is CASSEPGRNTGELFF. The CDR3 DNA sequence: TGTGCCAGCAGCGAGCCAGGGCGGAACACCGGGGAGCTGTTTTTT. The chain recombines TRBV9 with TRBJ2-2, with D maybe TRBD1 (5 bases). Per the germline V gene, CDR1 is SGDLS and CDR2 is YYNGEE. The CDR3 loop spans 15 amino acids. V lost 3 bases and J 1 base, leaving 10 bases between the germline ends. The variable domain in full, completed from reference TRBV9 and TRBJ2-2, reads DSGVTQTPKHLITATGQRVTLRCSPRSGDLSVYWYQQSLDQGLQFLIQYYNGEERAKGNILERFSAQQFPDLHSELNLSSLELGDSALYFCASSEPGRNTGELFFGEGSRLTVL.

J is TRBJ1-5 and V is TRBV7-6; D unclear. V shed 2 bases and J shed 0 bases, with 8 bases lying between them. Germline V gene data show CDR1 as SGHVS and CDR2 as FNYEAQ. The CDR3 contains 15 residues. CDR3 DNA: TGTGCCAGCAGCTTAAACGGGTATAGCAATCAGCCCCAGCATTTT. Translating gives CASSLNGYSNQPQHF.

CDR3: CATSTMGGAYQETQYF. CDR3 nucleotide sequence: TGTGCCACCAGCACCATGGGCGGTGCGTACCAAGAGACCCAGTACTTC. The V call is TRBV15, the J call TRBJ2-5; D unresolved. CDR1 and CDR2 from the germline V gene are LNHNV and YYDKDF (reference sequence). The CDR3 is made up of 16 amino acids. V was clipped by 4 bases and J by 0 bases, with 15 bases between them.

V usage is TRBV27 and J usage is TRBJ2-2; tentatively, D is TRBD1 or TRBD2 (5 bases each). V was cut by 6 bases and J by 3 bases, with 11 bases left in between. The CDR3 totals 14 residues. The germline V gene encodes CDR1 MNHEY and CDR2 SMNVEV (reference sequence). CDR3 residues: CASRSGTYTGELFF. The DNA of the CDR3 is TGTGCCAGCAGATCCGGGACGTACACCGGGGAGCTGTTTTTT.